This T cell receptor (beta chain) was recorded in a study of cytomegalovirus exposure and HLA in healthy donors. Study-level findings and limits: A highly shared variant cluster was judged a likely technical artifact. Some TCR beta chains (roughly 160 of them) were listed as cytomegalovirus-associated.

The donors comprised healthy bone marrow donors. V lost 4 bases and J lost 0; bases outside the gene matches: 9. The CDR3 loop spans 16 amino acids. The germline CDR1 and CDR2 sequences are LNHDA and SQIVND (reference sequence). Concerning this clone itself: Its target is unknown.

The study ran its PCR with 60 Vbeta and 13 Jbeta primers. This table comes from immunoSEQ multiplex PCR, and its TCRdb copy is limited to in-frame clones, with some not included. This table has over 150,000 clones, around 80% appearing once. This receptor was taken from a woman aged 55-69 years in good health and CMV-seropositive. This rearrangement joins TRBV19 to TRBJ2-7, with 7 bases fitting TRBD2. Sample: PBMCs. CDR3 loop: CASSNLRGGLSYEQYF. CDR3 DNA: TGTGCCAGTAGTAACCTACGCGGGGGACTCTCCTACGAGCAGTACTTC. The full variable domain, with the rest looked up from reference TRBV19 and TRBJ2-7, is DGGITQSPKYLFRKEGQNVTLSCEQNLNHDAMYWYRQDPGQGLRLIYYSQIVNDFQKGDIAEGYSVSREKKESFPLTVTSAQKNPTAFYLCASSNLRGGLSYEQYFGPGTRLTVT.